What follows describes a single T cell receptor beta chain. The germline gives CDR1 SEHNR, CDR2 FQNEAQ (reference sequence). V lost 6 bases to trimming and J lost 3 bases, with 15 bases between them. CDR3 length: 14 residues. This specimen belongs to a study of T cells in Graves' hyperthyroidism and ophthalmopathy. The wider study: Peripheral blood samples were taken at initial diagnosis, prior to any treatment.

Orbital computed tomography and thyroid ultrasound, together with serum TRAb and thyroxine and clinical symptoms, were used for diagnoses. The source material, RNA transcripts, was used to amplify TCR beta CDR3 regions. HTBI primers were employed in a first-round RT-PCR of the TCR CDR3. MiXCR, run by TCRdb on the multiplex PCR reads, gives a single entry per CDR3 protein. The sample comprises some 740,000 distinct CDR3 sequences, roughly 15% of which are singletons, and roughly 10% rests with the top ten. The sequenced sample was blood. The chain combines TRBV7-9 with TRBJ2-7; the D gene could be TRBD1 or TRBD2 (5 bases each). The sequence was obtained from a young woman with Graves' hyperthyroidism. CDR3 sequence: CASSKDGTNYEQYF. DNA of the CDR3: TGTGCCAGCAGTAAAGATGGGACGAACTACGAGCAGTACTTC.